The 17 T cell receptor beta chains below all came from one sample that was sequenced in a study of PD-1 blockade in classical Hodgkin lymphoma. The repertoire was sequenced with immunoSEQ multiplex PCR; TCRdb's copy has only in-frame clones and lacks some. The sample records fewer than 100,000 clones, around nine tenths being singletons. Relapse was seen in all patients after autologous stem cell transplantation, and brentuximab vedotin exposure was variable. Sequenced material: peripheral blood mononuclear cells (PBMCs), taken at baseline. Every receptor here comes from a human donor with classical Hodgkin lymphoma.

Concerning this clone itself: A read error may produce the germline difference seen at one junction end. The CDR3: CAGSRDSWTEAFF. The CDR3, as DNA: TGTGCCGGCAGCCGGGATAGTTGGACTGAAGCTTTCTTT. The chain is built from TRBV6-5 and TRBJ1-1; D is ambiguous. The CDR3 length is 13 residues. Looked up from germline, CDR1 is MNHEY and CDR2 is SVGAGI.

This chain's CDR3 is CASSLRGPGVLANYGYTF. The CDR3 DNA reads TGTGCCAGCAGCTTAAGGGGCCCAGGGGTCTTAGCTAACTATGGCTACACCTTC. The gene calls are TRBV7-9 and TRBJ1-2, with a possible D match to TRBD1 (6 bases). Germline V gives CDR1 SEHNR, CDR2 FQNEAQ (reference sequence). The CDR3 length is 18 residues. Trimming stripped 2 bases from V and 0 bases from J, with 19 bases between.

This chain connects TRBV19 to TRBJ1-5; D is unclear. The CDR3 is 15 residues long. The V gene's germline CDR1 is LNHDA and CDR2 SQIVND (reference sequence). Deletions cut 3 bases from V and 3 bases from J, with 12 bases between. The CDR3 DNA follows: TGTGCCAGTAGTATCCCCAATTTGAACAATCAGCCCCAGCATTTT. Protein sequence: CASSIPNLNNQPQHF.

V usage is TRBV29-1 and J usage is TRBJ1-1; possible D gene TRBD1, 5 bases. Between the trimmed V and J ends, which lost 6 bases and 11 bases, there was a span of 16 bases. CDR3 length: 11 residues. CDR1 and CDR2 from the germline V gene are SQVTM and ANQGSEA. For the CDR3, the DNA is TGCAGCGTAGCGCCGGGACTTAGGGCTTTCTTT. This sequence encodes CSVAPGLRAFF.

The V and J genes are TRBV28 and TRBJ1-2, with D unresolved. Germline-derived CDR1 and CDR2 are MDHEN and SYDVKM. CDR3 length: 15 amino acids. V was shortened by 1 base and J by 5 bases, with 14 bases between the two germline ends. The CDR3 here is CASSLLPPARYGYTF. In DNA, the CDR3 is TGTGCCAGCAGTTTATTACCCCCGGCGCGTTATGGCTACACCTTC.

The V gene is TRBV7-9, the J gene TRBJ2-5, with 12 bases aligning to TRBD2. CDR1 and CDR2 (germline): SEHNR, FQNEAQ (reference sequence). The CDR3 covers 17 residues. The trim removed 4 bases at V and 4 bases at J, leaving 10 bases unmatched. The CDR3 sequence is CASSSRTSGKPGETQYF. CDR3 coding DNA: TGTGCCAGCAGCTCTCGGACTAGCGGGAAACCAGGAGAGACCCAGTACTTC.

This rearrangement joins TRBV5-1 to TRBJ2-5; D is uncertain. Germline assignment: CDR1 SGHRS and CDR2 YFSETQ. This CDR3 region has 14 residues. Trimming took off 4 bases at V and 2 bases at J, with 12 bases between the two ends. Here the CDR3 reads CASSVTPLQETQYF. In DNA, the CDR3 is TGCGCCAGCAGCGTGACTCCTCTTCAAGAGACCCAGTACTTC. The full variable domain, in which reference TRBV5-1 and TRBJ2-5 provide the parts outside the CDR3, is KAGVTQTPRYLIKTRGQQVTLSCSPISGHRSVSWYQQTPGQGLQFLFEYFSETQRNKGNFPGRFSGRQFSNSRSEMNVSTLELGDSALYLCASSVTPLQETQYFGPGTRLLVL.

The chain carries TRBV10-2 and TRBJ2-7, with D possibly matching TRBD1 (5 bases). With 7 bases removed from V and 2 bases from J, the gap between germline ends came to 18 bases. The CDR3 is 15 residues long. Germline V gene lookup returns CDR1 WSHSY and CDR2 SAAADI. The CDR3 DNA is TGCGCCAGCAAGGGCGGAAAAGGGGCCACCTACGAGCAGTACTTC. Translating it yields CASKGGKGATYEQYF.

In DNA form, the CDR3 reads TGCGCCAGCAGTCACTTCTCCTACGAGCAGTACTTC. It is translated as CASSHFSYEQYF. The J gene is TRBJ2-7, the V gene TRBV10-1; D remains unclear. Germline CDR1 reads WNHNN; CDR2 reads SYGVQD (reference sequence). The V end was cut by 5 bases, the J end by 0 bases, with 5 bases between. The CDR3 covers 12 residues.

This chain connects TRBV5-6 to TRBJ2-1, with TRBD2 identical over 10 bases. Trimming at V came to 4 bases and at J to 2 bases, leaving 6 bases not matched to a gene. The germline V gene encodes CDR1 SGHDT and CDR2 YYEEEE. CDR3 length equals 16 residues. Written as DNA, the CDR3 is TGTGCCAGCAGCCCCCGGCTAGCGGGAGCCTACAATGAGCAGTTCTTC. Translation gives CASSPRLAGAYNEQFF.

CDR3 protein: CASSRQTGAYEQYF. In DNA form, the CDR3 reads TGCGCCAGCAGCCGTCAAACGGGGGCTTACGAGCAGTACTTC. V usage is TRBV4-1 and J usage is TRBJ2-7; tentatively, D is TRBD1 or TRBD2 (6 bases each). Germline V lookup: CDR1 MGHRA, CDR2 YSYEKL. The V and J ends lost 4 bases and 4 bases respectively, with 14 bases between them. The CDR3 sequence is 14 residues long.

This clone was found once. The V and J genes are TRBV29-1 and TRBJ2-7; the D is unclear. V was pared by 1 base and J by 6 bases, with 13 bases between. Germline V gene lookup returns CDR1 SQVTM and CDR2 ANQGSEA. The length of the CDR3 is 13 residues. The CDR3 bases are TGCAGCGTTGAAGTTTGGCAGTCAGGCGAGCAGTACTTC. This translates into CSVEVWQSGEQYF.

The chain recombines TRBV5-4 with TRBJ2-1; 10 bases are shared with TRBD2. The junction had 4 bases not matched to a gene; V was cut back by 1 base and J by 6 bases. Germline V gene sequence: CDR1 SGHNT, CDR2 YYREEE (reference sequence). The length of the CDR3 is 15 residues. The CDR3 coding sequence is TGTGCCAGCAGCTTGATGAGCGGGAGGGCCAATGAGCAGTTCTTC. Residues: CASSLMSGRANEQFF.

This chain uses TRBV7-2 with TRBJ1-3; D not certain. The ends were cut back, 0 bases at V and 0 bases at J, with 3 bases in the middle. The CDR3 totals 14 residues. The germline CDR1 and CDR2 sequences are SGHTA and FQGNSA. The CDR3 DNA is TGTGCCAGCAGCTTAGCTAGCTCTGGAAACACCATATATTTT. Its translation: CASSLASSGNTIYF. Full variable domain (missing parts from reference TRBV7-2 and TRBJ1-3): GAGVSQSPSNKVTEKGKDVELRCDPISGHTALYWYRQSLGQGLEFLIYFQGNSAPDKSGLPSDRFSAERTGGSVSTLTIQRTQQEDSAVYLCASSLASSGNTIYFGEGSWLTVV.

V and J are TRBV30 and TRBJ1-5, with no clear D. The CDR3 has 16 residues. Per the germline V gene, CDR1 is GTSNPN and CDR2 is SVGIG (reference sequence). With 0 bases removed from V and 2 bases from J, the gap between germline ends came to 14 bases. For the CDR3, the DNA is TGTGCCTGGAGTGTTCCTTGGGCAGGACGCAATCAGCCCCAGCATTTT. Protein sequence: CAWSVPWAGRNQPQHF.

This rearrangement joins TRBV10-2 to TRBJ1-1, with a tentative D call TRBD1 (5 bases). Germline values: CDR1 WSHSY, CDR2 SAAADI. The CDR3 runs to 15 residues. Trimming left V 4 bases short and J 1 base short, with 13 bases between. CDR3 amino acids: CASSGPGQWNTEAFF. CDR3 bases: TGCGCCAGCAGTGGCCCAGGGCAGTGGAACACTGAAGCTTTCTTT.

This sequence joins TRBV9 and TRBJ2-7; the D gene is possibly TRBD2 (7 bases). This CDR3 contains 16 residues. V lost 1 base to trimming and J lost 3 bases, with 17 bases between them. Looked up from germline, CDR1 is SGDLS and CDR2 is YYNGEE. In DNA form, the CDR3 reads TGTGCCAGCAGCGTAAGCTCGGGGGGCGTCCTCTACGAGCAGTACTTC. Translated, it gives CASSVSSGGVLYEQYF.